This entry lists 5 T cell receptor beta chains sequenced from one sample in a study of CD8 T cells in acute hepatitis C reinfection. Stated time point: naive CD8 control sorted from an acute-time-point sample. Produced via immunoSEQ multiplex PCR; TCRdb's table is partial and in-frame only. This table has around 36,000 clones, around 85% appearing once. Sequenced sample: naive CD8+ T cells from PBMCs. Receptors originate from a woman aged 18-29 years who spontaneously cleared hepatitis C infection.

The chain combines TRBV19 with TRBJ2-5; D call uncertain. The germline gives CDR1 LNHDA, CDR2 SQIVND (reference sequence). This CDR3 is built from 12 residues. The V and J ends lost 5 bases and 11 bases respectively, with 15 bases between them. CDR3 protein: CASSPGGTRQYF. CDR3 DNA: TGTGCCAGTAGTCCCGGTGGCACACGGCAGTACTTC.

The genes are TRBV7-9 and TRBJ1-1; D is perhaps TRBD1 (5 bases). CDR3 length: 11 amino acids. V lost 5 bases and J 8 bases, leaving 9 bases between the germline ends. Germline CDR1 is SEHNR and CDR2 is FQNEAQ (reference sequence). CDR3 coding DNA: TGTGCCAGCAGCGCCCGACAGGAAGCTTTCTTT. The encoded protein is CASSARQEAFF.

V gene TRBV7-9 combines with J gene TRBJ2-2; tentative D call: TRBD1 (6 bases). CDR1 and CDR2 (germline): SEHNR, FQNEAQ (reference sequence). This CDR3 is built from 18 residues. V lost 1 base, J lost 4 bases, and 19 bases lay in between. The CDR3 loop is CASSLVTGHSPFTGELFF. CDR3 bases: TGTGCCAGCAGCTTAGTGACGGGACATAGTCCCTTCACCGGGGAGCTGTTTTTT. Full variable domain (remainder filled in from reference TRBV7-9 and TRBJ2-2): DTGVSQNPRHKITKRGQNVTFRCDPISEHNRLYWYRQTLGQGPEFLTYFQNEAQLEKSRLLSDRFSAERPKGSFSTLEIQRTEQGDSAMYLCASSLVTGHSPFTGELFFGEGSRLTVL.

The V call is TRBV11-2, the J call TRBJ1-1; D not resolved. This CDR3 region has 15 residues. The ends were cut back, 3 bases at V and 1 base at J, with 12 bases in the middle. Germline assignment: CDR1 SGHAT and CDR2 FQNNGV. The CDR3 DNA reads TGTGCCAGCAGCTTCCCGCGGCAGGCGAACACTGAAGCTTTCTTT. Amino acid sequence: CASSFPRQANTEAFF. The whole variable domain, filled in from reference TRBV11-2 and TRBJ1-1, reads EAGVAQSPRYKIIEKRQSVAFWCNPISGHATLYWYQQILGQGPKLLIQFQNNGVVDDSQLPKDRFSAERLKGVDSTLKIQPAKLEDSAVYLCASSFPRQANTEAFFGQGTRLTVV.

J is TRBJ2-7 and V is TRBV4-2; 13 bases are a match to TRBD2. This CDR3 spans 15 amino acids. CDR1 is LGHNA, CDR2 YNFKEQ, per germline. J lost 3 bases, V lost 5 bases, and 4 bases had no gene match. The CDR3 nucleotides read TGTGCCAGCAGCGGACTAGCGGGAGTAGGCTACGAGCAGTACTTC. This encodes CASSGLAGVGYEQYF.